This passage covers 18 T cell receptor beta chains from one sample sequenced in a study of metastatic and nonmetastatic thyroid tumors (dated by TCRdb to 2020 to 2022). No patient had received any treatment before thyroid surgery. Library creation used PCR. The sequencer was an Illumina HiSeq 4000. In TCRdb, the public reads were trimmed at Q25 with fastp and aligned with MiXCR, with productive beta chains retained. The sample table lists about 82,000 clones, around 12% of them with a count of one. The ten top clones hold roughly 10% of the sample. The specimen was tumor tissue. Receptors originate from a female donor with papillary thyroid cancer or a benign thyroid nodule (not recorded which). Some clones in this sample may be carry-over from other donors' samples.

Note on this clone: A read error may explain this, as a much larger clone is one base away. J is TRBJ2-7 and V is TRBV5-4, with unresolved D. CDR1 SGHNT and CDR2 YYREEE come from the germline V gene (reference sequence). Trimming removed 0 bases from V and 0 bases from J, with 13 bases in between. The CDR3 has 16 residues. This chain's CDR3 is CASSLVVSLPSYEQYF. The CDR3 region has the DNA TGTGCCAGCAGCTTGGTAGTGAGTCTCCCCTCCTACGAGCAGTACTTC.

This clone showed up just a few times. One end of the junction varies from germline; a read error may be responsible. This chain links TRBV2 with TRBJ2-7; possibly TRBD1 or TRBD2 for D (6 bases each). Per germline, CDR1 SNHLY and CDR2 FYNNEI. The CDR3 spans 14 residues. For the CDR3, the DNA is TGTGCCAGCAGTGTAAGGGGGGACTCCTATGAGCAGTACTTC. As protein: CASSVRGDSYEQYF.

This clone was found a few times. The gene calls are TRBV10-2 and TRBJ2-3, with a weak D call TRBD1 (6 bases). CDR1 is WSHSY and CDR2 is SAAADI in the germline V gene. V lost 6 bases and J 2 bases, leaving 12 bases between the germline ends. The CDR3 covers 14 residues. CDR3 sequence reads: CASRGTNPTDTQYF. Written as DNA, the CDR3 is TGCGCCAGCAGAGGGACAAACCCCACAGATACGCAGTATTTT.

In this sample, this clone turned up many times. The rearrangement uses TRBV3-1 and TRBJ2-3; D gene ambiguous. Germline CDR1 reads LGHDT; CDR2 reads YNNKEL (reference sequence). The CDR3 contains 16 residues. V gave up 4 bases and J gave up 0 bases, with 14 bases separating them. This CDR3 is CASSPAGAVSTDTQYF. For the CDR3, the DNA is TGTGCCAGCAGCCCTGCCGGCGCGGTTAGCACAGATACGCAGTATTTT.

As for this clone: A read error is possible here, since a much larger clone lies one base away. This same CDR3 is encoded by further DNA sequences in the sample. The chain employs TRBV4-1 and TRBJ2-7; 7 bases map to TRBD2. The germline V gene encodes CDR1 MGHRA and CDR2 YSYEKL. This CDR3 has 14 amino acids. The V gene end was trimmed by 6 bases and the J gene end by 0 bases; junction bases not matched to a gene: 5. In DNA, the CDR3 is TGCGCCAGCAGTCTGAGGGAGGGCTCCTACGAGCAGTACTTC. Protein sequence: CASSLREGSYEQYF.

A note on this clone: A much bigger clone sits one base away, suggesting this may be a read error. The CDR3 coding sequence is TGCAGTGCTAGGGGACAGGGGGACGTTGGGGATGAGCAGTTCTTC. Residues: CSARGQGDVGDEQFF. V usage is TRBV20-1 and J usage is TRBJ2-1; 11 bases align to TRBD1. CDR1 is DFQATT, CDR2 SNEGSKA, per germline (reference sequence). J lost 8 bases, V lost 3 bases, and 9 bases had no gene match. This CDR3 is 15 amino acids long.

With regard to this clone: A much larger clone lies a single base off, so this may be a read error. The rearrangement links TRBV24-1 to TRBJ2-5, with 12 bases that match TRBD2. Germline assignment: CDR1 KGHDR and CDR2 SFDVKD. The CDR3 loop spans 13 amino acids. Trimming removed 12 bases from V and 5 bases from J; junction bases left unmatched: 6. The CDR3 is CAAALAGGETQYF. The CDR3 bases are TGTGCCGCAGCCCTAGCGGGAGGGGAGACCCAGTACTTC.

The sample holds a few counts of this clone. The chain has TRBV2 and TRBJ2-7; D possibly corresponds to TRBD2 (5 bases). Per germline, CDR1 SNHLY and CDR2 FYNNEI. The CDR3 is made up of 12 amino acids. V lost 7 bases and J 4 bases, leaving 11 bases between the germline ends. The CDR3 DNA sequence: TGTGCCAGCAACTGGGAGACTTACGAGCAGTACTTC. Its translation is CASNWETYEQYF.

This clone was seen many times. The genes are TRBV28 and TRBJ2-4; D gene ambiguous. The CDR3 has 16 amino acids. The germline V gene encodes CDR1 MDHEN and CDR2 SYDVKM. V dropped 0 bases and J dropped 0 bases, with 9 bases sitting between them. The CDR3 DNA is TGTGCCAGCAGTTTATGGGCACATCTAGCCAAAAACATTCAGTACTTC. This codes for CASSLWAHLAKNIQYF. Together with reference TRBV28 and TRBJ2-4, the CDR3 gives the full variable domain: DVKVTQSSRYLVKRTGEKVFLECVQDMDHENMFWYRQDPGLGLRLIYFSYDVKMKEKGDIPEGYSVSREKKERFSLILESASTNQTSMYLCASSLWAHLAKNIQYFGAGTRLSVL.

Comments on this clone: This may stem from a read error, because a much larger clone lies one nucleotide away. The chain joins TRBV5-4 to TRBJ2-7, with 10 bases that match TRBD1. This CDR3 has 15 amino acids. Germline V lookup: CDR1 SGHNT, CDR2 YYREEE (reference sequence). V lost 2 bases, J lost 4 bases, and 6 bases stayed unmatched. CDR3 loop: CASSFGQGGRYEQYF. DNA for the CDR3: TGTGCCAGCAGCTTCGGACAGGGGGGGAGGTACGAGCAGTACTTC.

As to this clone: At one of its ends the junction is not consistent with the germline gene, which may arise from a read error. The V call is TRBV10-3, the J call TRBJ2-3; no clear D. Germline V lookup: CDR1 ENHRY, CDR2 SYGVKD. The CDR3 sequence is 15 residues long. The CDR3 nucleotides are TGTGCCATCAGTGAACAAGCGCCTCGCACATATACGCAGTATTTT. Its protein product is CAISEQAPRTYTQYF.

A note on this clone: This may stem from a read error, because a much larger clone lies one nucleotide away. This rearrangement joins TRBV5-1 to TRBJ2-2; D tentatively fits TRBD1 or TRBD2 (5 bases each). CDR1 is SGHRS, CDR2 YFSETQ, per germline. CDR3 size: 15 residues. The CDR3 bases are TGCGCCAGCAGCTCGGGAACAGGAGTTACCGTGGAGCTGTTTTTT. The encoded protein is CASSSGTGVTVELFF.

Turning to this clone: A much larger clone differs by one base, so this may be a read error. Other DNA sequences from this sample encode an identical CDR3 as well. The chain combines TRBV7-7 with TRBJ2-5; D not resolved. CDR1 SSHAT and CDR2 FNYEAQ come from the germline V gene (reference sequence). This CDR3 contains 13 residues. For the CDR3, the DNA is TGTGCTAGCAGACCTTGGAGATCGGAGACCCAGTACTTC. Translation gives CASRPWRSETQYF.

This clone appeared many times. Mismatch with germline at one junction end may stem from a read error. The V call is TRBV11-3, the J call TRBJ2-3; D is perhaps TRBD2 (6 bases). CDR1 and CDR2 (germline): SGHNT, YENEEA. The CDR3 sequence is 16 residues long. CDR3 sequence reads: CASSIDLGGDTDTQYF. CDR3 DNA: TGTGCCAGCAGCATAGATCTGGGGGGAGACACAGATACGCAGTATTTT. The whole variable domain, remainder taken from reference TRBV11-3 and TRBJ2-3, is EAGVVQSPRYKIIEKKQPVAFWCNPISGHNTLYWYLQNLGQGPELLIRYENEEAVDDSQLPKDRFSAERLKGVDSTLKIQPAELGDSAVYLCASSIDLGGDTDTQYFGPGTRLTVL.

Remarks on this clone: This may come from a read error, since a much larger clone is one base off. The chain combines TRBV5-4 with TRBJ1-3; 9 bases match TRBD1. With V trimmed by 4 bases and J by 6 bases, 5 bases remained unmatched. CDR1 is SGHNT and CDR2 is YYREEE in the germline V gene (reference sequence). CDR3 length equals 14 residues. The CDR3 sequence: CASSITGGVNTIYF. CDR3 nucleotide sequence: TGTGCCAGCAGCATTACAGGGGGCGTAAACACCATATATTTT.

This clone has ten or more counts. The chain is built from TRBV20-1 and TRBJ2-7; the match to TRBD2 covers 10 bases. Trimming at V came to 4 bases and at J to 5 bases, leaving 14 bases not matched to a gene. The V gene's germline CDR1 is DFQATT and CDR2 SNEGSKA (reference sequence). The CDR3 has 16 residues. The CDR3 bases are TGCAGTGCTATCCCCTATCATAGCGGGAGGTTTCACGAGCAGTACTTC. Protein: CSAIPYHSGRFHEQYF.

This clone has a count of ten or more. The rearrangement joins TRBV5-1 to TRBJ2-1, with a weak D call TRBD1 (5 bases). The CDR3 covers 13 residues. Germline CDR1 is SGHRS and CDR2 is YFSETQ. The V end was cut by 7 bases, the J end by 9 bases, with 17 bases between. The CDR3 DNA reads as TGCGCCAGCTCCATTGATGGGGCGCTTGAGCAGTTCTTC. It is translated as CASSIDGALEQFF.

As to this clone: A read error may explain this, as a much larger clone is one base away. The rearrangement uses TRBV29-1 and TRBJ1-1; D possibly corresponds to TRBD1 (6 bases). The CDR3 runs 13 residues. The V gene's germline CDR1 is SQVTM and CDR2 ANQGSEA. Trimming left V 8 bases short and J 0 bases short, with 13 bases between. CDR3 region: CSSRTVMNTEAFF. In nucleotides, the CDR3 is TGCAGCTCTCGGACAGTCATGAACACTGAAGCTTTCTTT.